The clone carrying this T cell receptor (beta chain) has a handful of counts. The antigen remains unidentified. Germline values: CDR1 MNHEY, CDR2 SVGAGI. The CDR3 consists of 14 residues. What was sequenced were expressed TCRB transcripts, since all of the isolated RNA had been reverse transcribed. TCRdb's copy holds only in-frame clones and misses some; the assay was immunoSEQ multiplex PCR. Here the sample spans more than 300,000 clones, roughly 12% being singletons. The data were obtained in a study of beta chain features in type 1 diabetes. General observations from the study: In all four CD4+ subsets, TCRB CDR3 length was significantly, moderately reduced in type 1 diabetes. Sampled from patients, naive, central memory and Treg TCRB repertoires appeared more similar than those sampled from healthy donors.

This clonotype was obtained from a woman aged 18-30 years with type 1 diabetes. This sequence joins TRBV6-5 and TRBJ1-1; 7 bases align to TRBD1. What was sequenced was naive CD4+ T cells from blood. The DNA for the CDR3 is TGTGCGTCTCGCGGCCCAACAGGGGTGACTGAAGCTTTCTTT. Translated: CASRGPTGVTEAFF.